The TCR beta chain under discussion was sequenced for a study of cytomegalovirus exposure and HLA in healthy donors. Study observations and caveats: In a later analysis, at a false discovery rate of 0.05, approximately 16,000 TCR beta sequences matched HLA alleles. Later analysis placed DRB1 highest and HLA-C lowest in TCR association rates, which differed by HLA locus. When the data were analyzed later, several of the most significant clusters appeared to be linked to common viral pathogens. Per a later analysis, HLA-associated TCR beta chains showed more clonal expansion than other, equally common TCR beta chains.

For this clone: What it recognizes is unknown.

This CDR3 is built from 15 residues. J lost 0 bases, V lost 2 bases, and 2 bases had no gene match. Germline V CDR1 and CDR2: MNHNS, SASEGT. A multiplex PCR was run with 60 Vbeta primers and 13 Jbeta primers. Using immunoSEQ multiplex PCR, the repertoire was profiled, and TCRdb retains in-frame clones only, with some absent. The sample includes over 150,000 clones, 80% to 85% seen only once; the top ten take about 0.89%. This chain links TRBV6-1 with TRBJ2-3; 7 positions match TRBD1. The source of this sequence is a girl aged 2 to 9 in good health and CMV-seropositive. Sequenced: PBMCs. CDR3 loop: CASSEQGVSTDTQYF. CDR3 nucleotide sequence: TGTGCCAGCAGTGAACAGGGGGTCAGCACAGATACGCAGTATTTT.